These 19 T cell receptor beta chains share one sample of origin, sequenced in a study of T cell responses to AZD1222 COVID-19 vaccine. Sequenced by immunoSEQ multiplex PCR; TCRdb stores in-frame clones only, minus some. The sample has more than 100,000 clones; 93% are singletons. Here the sequenced sample was peripheral blood, taken on day 0 of AZD1222 vaccination. These receptors were taken from an adult in good health.

The V and J genes are TRBV28 and TRBJ1-3; no clear D. Looked up from germline, CDR1 is MDHEN and CDR2 is SYDVKM. V dropped 6 bases and J dropped 4 bases, with 13 bases sitting between them. The CDR3 spans 14 residues. The CDR3 protein is CASSVGGNGNTIYF. The CDR3 region has the DNA TGTGCCAGCAGCGTCGGTGGTAACGGAAACACCATATATTTT.

In this sample, this clone turned up once. The chain joins TRBV4-2 to TRBJ1-6; D is unclear. The CDR3 contains 17 residues. V was shortened by 3 bases and J by 0 bases, with 12 bases between the two germline ends. Germline lookup yields CDR1 LGHNA and CDR2 YNFKEQ. In DNA form, the CDR3 reads TGTGCCAGCAGCCAGGACGCAGAAAGCTCCTATAATTCACCCCTCCACTTT. Amino acid sequence: CASSQDAESSYNSPLHF.

The V and J genes are TRBV5-1 and TRBJ2-5, with D possibly being TRBD1 (6 bases). The CDR3 is 15 amino acids. Germline V CDR1 and CDR2: SGHRS, YFSETQ. With 4 bases removed from V and 5 bases from J, the gap between germline ends came to 18 bases. The CDR3, as DNA: TGCGCCAGCAGCCTTAACAGGGTGGGGAGTGAGACCCAGTACTTC. It specifies CASSLNRVGSETQYF.

J is TRBJ2-5 and V is TRBV3-1 (or the pseudogene TRBV3-2), with D hard to call. Germline loops: CDR1 LGHDT, CDR2 YNNKEL (reference sequence). With 4 bases removed from V and 2 bases from J, the gap between germline ends came to 11 bases. This CDR3 comprises 14 residues. CDR3 DNA: TGTGCCAGCAGCCCAAGCCGAGCACAAGAGACCCAGTACTTC. This sequence encodes CASSPSRAQETQYF.

This clone was picked up one time. This chain joins TRBV19 and TRBJ1-2, with TRBD1 matching 8 bases. The CDR3 spans 15 residues. The germline V gene has CDR1 LNHDA and CDR2 SQIVND (reference sequence). V gave up 2 bases and J gave up 8 bases; unmatched junction bases: 10. The chain's CDR3 is CASSISGTGLVGYTF. CDR3 DNA sequence: TGTGCCAGTAGTATATCTGGGACAGGACTTGTCGGCTACACCTTC.

This chain joins TRBV18 and TRBJ2-2, with 15 bases aligning to TRBD2. J lost 5 bases, V lost 3 bases, and 4 bases had no gene match. CDR3 length equals 17 residues. Germline loops: CDR1 KGHSH, CDR2 LQKENI. The CDR3: CASSPGLAGGRTGELFF. For the CDR3, the DNA is TGTGCCAGCTCACCGGGACTAGCGGGAGGAAGAACCGGGGAGCTGTTTTTT.

The chain is built from TRBV7-9 and TRBJ1-5, with 10 nucleotides matching TRBD1. The CDR3 sequence is 15 residues long. In germline, CDR1 is SEHNR, CDR2 FQNEAQ (reference sequence). After removal of 6 bases from V and 3 bases from J, the junction contained 5 bases not matched to a gene. The CDR3 DNA reads TGTGCCAGCAGTCCCGGGACAGGGGTCAATCAGCCCCAGCATTTT. Protein: CASSPGTGVNQPQHF.

V is TRBV7-2 and J is TRBJ1-1, with D unresolved. The CDR3 is 13 amino acids. V gave up 3 bases and J gave up 6 bases, with 11 bases separating them. CDR1 and CDR2 from the germline V gene are SGHTA and FQGNSA. CDR3 coding DNA: TGTGCCAGCAGCTTTTCGGATTCGCCTGAAGCTTTCTTT. Its protein is CASSFSDSPEAFF.

The chain couples TRBV7-3 to TRBJ1-1, with 9 bases aligning to TRBD1. V lost 7 bases, J lost 0 bases, and 9 bases stayed unmatched. The CDR3 sequence is 16 residues long. Germline CDR1 reads SGHTA; CDR2 reads FQGTGA. CDR3 protein: CASTAAGTGLNTEAFF. DNA of the CDR3: TGTGCCAGCACCGCAGCCGGGACAGGGCTGAACACTGAAGCTTTCTTT.

V is TRBV5-1 and J is TRBJ2-3; the D is unclear. Germline CDR1 is SGHRS and CDR2 is YFSETQ. V shed 4 bases and J shed 0 bases, with 6 bases lying between them. The CDR3 consists of 13 residues. This CDR3 reads CASSGYSTDTQYF. As DNA, the CDR3 is TGCGCCAGCAGCGGGTACAGCACAGATACGCAGTATTTT.

Concerning this clone: As the CDR3 is not closed by the conserved phenylalanine or tryptophan, this likely results from a read error. The DNA is omitted, as the CDR3 cannot be located on it reliably, and the CDR3 follows TCRdb's listing. The chain is built from TRBV7-9 and TRBJ1-2. The length of the CDR3 is 11 amino acids, counting both ends. CDR1 and CDR2 (germline): SEHNR, FQNEAQ (reference sequence). The CDR3 loop is CASSPRRGAIS.

The CDR3 nucleotides read TGTGCCAGCAGCTTAGGCCTCAGGGCTTCCATGAACACTGAAGCTTTCTTT. Its translation: CASSLGLRASMNTEAFF. The chain has TRBV13 and TRBJ1-1, with D perhaps matching TRBD1 (5 bases). The CDR3 contains 17 residues. Looked up from germline, CDR1 is PRHDT and CDR2 is FYEKMQ (reference sequence). The ends were cut back, 0 bases at V and 0 bases at J, with 14 bases in the middle.

The rearrangement uses TRBV7-2 and TRBJ1-5; 8 nucleotides agree with TRBD1. Trimming cost V 0 bases and J 6 bases; bases outside gene matches: 10. The length of the CDR3 is 17 residues. Germline assignment: CDR1 SGHTA and CDR2 FQGNSA. For the CDR3, the DNA is TGTGCCAGCAGCTTAGCGCGTGGTCAGGGGGCCGCTCAGCCCCAGCATTTT. Amino acids: CASSLARGQGAAQPQHF.

This chain uses TRBV18 with TRBJ2-1; D is undetermined. The CDR3 spans 17 residues. CDR1 and CDR2 from the germline V gene are KGHSH and LQKENI. Trimming cost V 2 bases and J 9 bases, with 23 bases left between them. The CDR3 is CASSPTRSTGNAPEQFF. The CDR3 coding sequence is TGTGCCAGCTCACCAACCCGGAGTACGGGCAATGCGCCTGAGCAGTTCTTC.

The chain is built from TRBV28 and TRBJ1-1; D is undetermined. The CDR3 sequence is 16 residues long. CDR1 is MDHEN and CDR2 is SYDVKM in the germline V gene. V was pared by 2 bases and J by 0 bases, with 13 bases between. The CDR3: CASSLIYSTMNTEAFF. The CDR3 coding sequence is TGTGCCAGCAGTTTAATCTATAGCACCATGAACACTGAAGCTTTCTTT.

The chain is built from TRBV3-1 (or the pseudogene TRBV3-2) and TRBJ2-7; D could derive from TRBD1 or TRBD2 (6 bases each). The CDR3 runs to 13 residues. V gave up 4 bases and J gave up 2 bases, with 9 bases separating them. Germline lookup yields CDR1 LGHDT and CDR2 YNNKEL (reference sequence). CDR3 protein: CASSPGGPYEQYF. CDR3 in DNA: TGTGCCAGCAGCCCCGGGGGCCCCTACGAGCAGTACTTC.

The rearrangement links TRBV7-2 to TRBJ1-1; unclear D gene. Germline assignment: CDR1 SGHTA and CDR2 FQGNSA. V gave up 10 bases and J gave up 1 base, with 10 bases separating them. The CDR3 covers 12 residues. DNA for the CDR3: TGTGCCACCTCACCATGGAACACTGAAGCTTTCTTT. This gives the protein CATSPWNTEAFF.

The chain combines TRBV19 with TRBJ2-7, with D possibly being TRBD2 (5 bases). This CDR3 is 15 amino acids long. V shed 7 bases and J shed 0 bases, with 16 bases lying between them. Germline V gene lookup returns CDR1 LNHDA and CDR2 SQIVND (reference sequence). In DNA, the CDR3 is TGTGCCAGTACTTTACGAGGCGGGCCCTCCTACGAGCAGTACTTC. As protein: CASTLRGGPSYEQYF.

This sequence joins TRBV29-1 and TRBJ2-3; D may be TRBD2 (6 bases). With 8 bases removed from V and 3 bases from J, the gap between germline ends came to 15 bases. Germline values: CDR1 SQVTM, CDR2 ANQGSEA. The CDR3 sequence is 13 residues long. CDR3 sequence reads: CSTGVPSTDTQYF. For the CDR3, the DNA is TGCAGCACGGGGGTCCCTTCGACAGATACGCAGTATTTT.